The 18 T cell receptor beta chains below all came from one sample that was sequenced in a study of sequential checkpoint blockade in melanoma (dated by TCRdb to the late 2010s). The sample's treatment or condition label, decoded: randomized to nivolumab then ipilimumab (arm A) or the reverse (arm B). Library preparation employed the immunoSEQ multiplex PCR assay. This immuneACCESS table, as held by TCRdb, lists in-frame sequences with V and J called but not all clones. Of the missing ones, under half trace to an unresolved V gene in checked studies; the others have no known cause. Here the sample has under 5,000 clones; roughly 69% occur a single time. Roughly two thirds of the sample comes from the top ten. Sequenced here: CD8+ T cells sorted from blood (inferred from file names), sampled from a patient given nivolumab and ipilimumab in sequence. The receptors were gathered from a human donor with melanoma.

The rearrangement joins TRBV7-9 to TRBJ2-5, with 11 bases lining up with TRBD1. The DNA end lines up better with TRBJ2-7; the J call may be wrong. CDR1 SEHNR and CDR2 FQNEAQ come from the germline V gene (reference sequence). The CDR3 consists of 14 residues. CDR3 in DNA: TGTGCCAGCACCGGGACAGGGGGAACCTACGAGCAGTACTTC. It codes for CASTGTGGTYEQYF.

The chain recombines TRBV28 with TRBJ2-7; 8 bases line up with TRBD1. The length of the CDR3 is 17 residues. V dropped 6 bases and J dropped 1; count of bases not matched to a gene: 14. From germline, CDR1 is MDHEN and CDR2 SYDVKM. The chain's CDR3 is CASSSPRTGRISYEQYF. CDR3 nucleotide sequence: TGTGCCAGCAGCTCCCCCCGGACAGGGCGTATATCCTACGAGCAGTACTTC.

This chain uses TRBV9 with TRBJ1-1; TRBD1 matches 8 bases. V trimming: 3 bases; J trimming: 3 bases; junction bases outside the gene matches: 4. This CDR3 comprises 14 residues. Looked up from germline, CDR1 is SGDLS and CDR2 is YYNGEE. The CDR3 region has the DNA TGTGCCAGCAGCGCGTACAGGGGGTACACTGAAGCTTTCTTT. Translating it yields CASSAYRGYTEAFF.

V usage is TRBV21-1 and J usage is TRBJ1-5. TRBV21-1 is recorded as a pseudogene. There are 16 residues in the CDR3. This CDR3 is CASSKEDSYSNQPQHF. In DNA, the CDR3 is TGTGCCAGCAGCAAAGAGGACTCCTATAGCAATCAGCCCCAGCATTTT.

This chain uses TRBV2 with TRBJ1-4, with TRBD1 matching over 11 bases. The CDR3 length is 15 residues. Germline CDR1 and CDR2: SNHLY and FYNNEI. V gave up 3 bases and J gave up 7 bases; unmatched junction bases: 4. The CDR3 here is CASSDPGQGGEKLFF. The CDR3 coding sequence is TGTGCCAGCAGTGACCCGGGACAGGGGGGTGAAAAACTGTTTTTT. Filled out from reference TRBV2 and TRBJ1-4, the complete variable domain reads EPEVTQTPSHQVTQMGQEVILRCVPISNHLYFYWYRQILGQKVEFLVSFYNNEISEKSEIFDDQFSVERPDGSNFTLKIRSTKLEDSAMYFCASSDPGQGGEKLFFGSGTQLSVL.

CDR3 sequence (DNA): TGCAGCGTTCCTATAGTTGGAGATACGCAGTATTTT. The encoded protein is CSVPIVGDTQYF. The rearrangement joins TRBV29-1 to TRBJ2-3; no definite D call. V lost 5 bases to trimming and J lost 5 bases, with 11 bases between them. This CDR3 region has 12 residues. Germline CDR1 SQVTM, CDR2 ANQGSEA.

J is TRBJ2-3 and V is TRBV6-4, with TRBD2 matching over 12 bases. There are 15 residues in the CDR3. V gave up 4 bases and J gave up 2 bases; unmatched junction bases: 1. Germline loops: CDR1 MRHNA, CDR2 SNTAGT. The CDR3 DNA follows: TGTGCCAGCAGTGCTAGCGGGGGGGCCACAGATACGCAGTATTTT. Amino acid sequence: CASSASGGATDTQYF.

The CDR3 nucleotides read TGTGCCAGTAGTAACGGGGGGCGGGCTGAAGCTTTCTTT. It specifies CASSNGGRAEAFF. The chain is built from TRBV19 and TRBJ1-1; a weak D match, TRBD1 (6 bases). CDR1 is LNHDA, CDR2 SQIVND, per germline (reference sequence). V dropped 4 bases and J dropped 6 bases, with 12 bases sitting between them. The CDR3 length is 13 residues.

The rearrangement joins TRBV7-7 to TRBJ2-2, with 11 bases matching TRBD1. Germline V gene lookup returns CDR1 SSHAT and CDR2 FNYEAQ (reference sequence). CDR3 size: 15 residues. V trimming: 4 bases; J trimming: 7 bases; junction bases outside the gene matches: 5. As DNA, the CDR3 is TGTGCCAGCAGCTCCGGACAGGGGGCCGTCGGGGAGCTGTTTTTT. This sequence encodes CASSSGQGAVGELFF.

The chain recombines TRBV7-7 with TRBJ2-7; possibly TRBD1 for D (8 bases). The CDR3 is 15 residues long. Germline CDR1 SSHAT, CDR2 FNYEAQ (reference sequence). Trimming stripped 3 bases from V and 4 bases from J, with 16 bases between. The CDR3 DNA reads TGTGCCAGCAGCTTCGGACAGGGAGGGTCTTACGAGCAGTACTTC. Translating gives CASSFGQGGSYEQYF.

The V gene is TRBV6-1, the J gene TRBJ2-2, with 10 positions matching TRBD1. Germline CDR1 reads MNHNS; CDR2 reads SASEGT. The ends lost 9 bases at V and 3 bases at J; junction bases unmatched: 1. There are 13 residues in the CDR3. As DNA, the CDR3 is TGTGCCAGAGGGACAGGGGACACCGGGGAGCTGTTTTTT. The encoded protein is CARGTGDTGELFF.

The chain is built from TRBV30 and TRBJ1-2; TRBD1 is a possible D gene (6 bases). V was clipped by 4 bases and J by 3 bases, with 12 bases between them. The CDR3 consists of 13 residues. Germline-derived CDR1 and CDR2 are GTSNPN and SVGIG (reference sequence). The CDR3 loop reads CAWKAGVDYGYTF. CDR3 nucleotides: TGTGCCTGGAAGGCAGGGGTGGACTATGGCTACACCTTC.

V and J are TRBV7-9 and TRBJ2-7, with D possibly being TRBD2 (5 bases). V lost 4 bases and J 4 bases, leaving 26 bases between the germline ends. The CDR3 is made up of 18 amino acids. Germline V gene lookup returns CDR1 SEHNR and CDR2 FQNEAQ (reference sequence). CDR3 in amino acids: CASSSFPGETASIYEQYF. The CDR3 nucleotides are TGTGCCAGCAGCTCGTTCCCCGGGGAAACAGCCTCTATTTACGAGCAGTACTTC.

The chain couples TRBV6-5 to TRBJ2-1, with a weak D call TRBD1 (5 bases). The germline V gene has CDR1 MNHEY and CDR2 SVGAGI. CDR3 length: 14 amino acids. Trimming pared 2 bases from V and 7 bases from J, leaving 12 bases between. As DNA, the CDR3 is TGTGCCAGCAGTTACGCCTCGACAGTGAATGAGCAGTTCTTC. This gives the protein CASSYASTVNEQFF.

The rearrangement joins TRBV30 to TRBJ2-7; 7 positions match TRBD2. CDR3 length equals 13 residues. Losses at the gene ends were 2 bases for V and 1 base for J; bases not matched to a gene: 2. The V gene's germline CDR1 is GTSNPN and CDR2 SVGIG (reference sequence). DNA of the CDR3: TGTGCCTGGAGTCCGGGACTATCCTACGAGCAGTACTTC. It encodes CAWSPGLSYEQYF.

The table lists this clone with a count of one. This sequence joins TRBV2 and TRBJ2-6, with no clear D. Germline V lookup: CDR1 SNHLY, CDR2 FYNNEI. The CDR3 has 15 amino acids. Trimming cost V 3 bases and J 0 bases, with 6 bases left between them. Here the CDR3 DNA reads TGTGCCAGCAGTGACAGTGTCTCTGGGGCCAACGTCCTGACTTTC. Protein sequence: CASSDSVSGANVLTF.

This chain uses TRBV19 with TRBJ2-1; tentative D call: TRBD1 (7 bases). The CDR3 has 15 amino acids. V was trimmed by 0 bases and J by 4 bases, leaving 10 bases between them. Germline V lookup: CDR1 LNHDA, CDR2 SQIVND (reference sequence). The CDR3 spells CASSIEAGQYNEQFF. Written as DNA, the CDR3 is TGTGCCAGTAGTATAGAGGCGGGACAGTACAATGAGCAGTTCTTC.

The genes are TRBV6-5 and TRBJ1-2; D is uncertain. Trimming pared 7 bases from V and 0 bases from J, leaving 12 bases between. Germline values: CDR1 MNHEY, CDR2 SVGAGI. The CDR3 has 14 residues. CDR3 region: CASTRAGTNYGYTF. In DNA, the CDR3 is TGTGCCAGCACGAGGGCAGGAACTAACTATGGCTACACCTTC.